Sequencing of this T cell receptor (beta chain) was carried out in a study of response to subunit inactivated influenza vaccine. V was clipped by 5 bases and J by 5 bases; unmatched bases: 14. This CDR3 has 17 amino acids. The germline V gene has CDR1 SGHRS and CDR2 YFSETQ. TCRdb reprocessed the RT-PCR reads via MiXCR and lists one record per CDR3 protein. The sample contains approximately 520,000 distinct CDR3 sequences, about 25% of which appear only once. This clonotype has more than one count but fewer than ten. This receptor was identified in a man in his fifties who received an inactivated influenza vaccine. The material was CD4+ T cells sorted from PBMCs, obtained about 5 days after vaccination. The chain has TRBV5-1 and TRBJ2-5, with TRBD2 matching 11 bases. For the CDR3, the DNA is TGCGCCAGCAGTTATAGGGCTAGCGGGAGGCGGAGGGAGACCCAGTACTTC. Its protein is CASSYRASGRRRETQYF.